These 15 T cell receptor beta chains originate from one sample sequenced in a study of blood T cell repertoires in COVID-19. TCRdb's table, derived via immunoSEQ multiplex PCR, lists solely in-frame clones and lacks some. This sample has some 140,000 clones; around 86% occur once, and the top ten carry about 8.4%. The material sequenced was peripheral blood. All receptors derive from a woman aged 55-70 years with active or convalescent COVID-19.

The chain employs TRBV5-1 and TRBJ1-6, with D possibly TRBD1 on 6 matching bases. Trimming removed 8 bases from V and 6 bases from J, with 21 bases in between. CDR1 and CDR2 (germline): SGHRS, YFSETQ. This CDR3 is 16 amino acids long. CDR3 amino acids: CARELYRDTTNSPLHF. The CDR3 region has the DNA TGCGCCAGAGAATTATACCGGGACACCACTAATTCACCCCTCCACTTT.

V and J are TRBV18 and TRBJ2-5; no reliable D call. Trimming cost V 2 bases and J 5 bases, with 6 bases left between them. CDR1 and CDR2 (germline): KGHSH, LQKENI. This CDR3 contains 12 residues. In DNA form, the CDR3 reads TGTGCCAGCTCACCAAATCTCGAGACCCAGTACTTC. It encodes CASSPNLETQYF.

This clone has just a few counts. This chain uses TRBV27 with TRBJ2-7, with TRBD2 matching 9 bases. Per the germline V gene, CDR1 is MNHEY and CDR2 is SMNVEV (reference sequence). The CDR3 contains 14 residues. V was pared by 3 bases and J by 4 bases, with 4 bases of the junction left unmatched. The DNA of the CDR3 is TGTGCCAGCAGTTTCGCTAGCGGGAAGTACGAGCAGTACTTC. This sequence encodes CASSFASGKYEQYF.

This clone was seen only once. The chain carries TRBV10-3 and TRBJ2-7; D may be TRBD1 (5 bases). Per the germline V gene, CDR1 is ENHRY and CDR2 is SYGVKD. This CDR3 is built from 14 residues. V gave up 6 bases and J gave up 2 bases, with 14 bases separating them. The DNA for the CDR3 is TGTGCCATCAGGCTTTCACAGGTTCCCTACGAGCAGTACTTC. This encodes CAIRLSQVPYEQYF.

The chain is built from TRBV18 and TRBJ2-5; 8 bases align to TRBD2. The CDR3 loop spans 17 amino acids. Per the germline V gene, CDR1 is KGHSH and CDR2 is LQKENI. J was trimmed by 2 bases and V by 2 bases; bases with no gene match: 10. The CDR3 DNA is TGTGCCAGCTCACCATCGTTGGGTAGCGGGACGCAAGAGACCCAGTACTTC. Residues: CASSPSLGSGTQETQYF.

CDR3 in DNA: TGTGCCAGCAGGGGTCGACAGGGGGCTTACCTTTGGACCCAGTACTTC. This sequence encodes CASRGRQGAYLWTQYF. This sequence joins TRBV28 and TRBJ2-5, with 10 bases fitting TRBD1. Trimming at V came to 6 bases and at J to 7 bases, leaving 14 bases not matched to a gene. Germline loops: CDR1 MDHEN, CDR2 SYDVKM. CDR3 size: 16 residues. Together with reference TRBV28 and TRBJ2-5, the CDR3 gives the full variable domain: DVKVTQSSRYLVKRTGEKVFLECVQDMDHENMFWYRQDPGLGLRLIYFSYDVKMKEKGDIPEGYSVSREKKERFSLILESASTNQTSMYLCASRGRQGAYLWTQYFGPGTRLLVL.

This clone occurred a few times. The chain links TRBV20-1 to TRBJ2-7, with 14 bases that match TRBD2. V shed 3 bases and J 3 bases; nucleotides not matched to a gene: 10. CDR1 is DFQATT, CDR2 SNEGSKA, per germline (reference sequence). The CDR3 loop spans 17 amino acids. The CDR3 DNA follows: TGCAGTGCTAGTGGGACTAGCGGGAGAAGCGTCGGCTACGAGCAGTACTTC. Its translation is CSASGTSGRSVGYEQYF.

This clone was detected ten times or more. The genes are TRBV6-6 and TRBJ1-3; maybe TRBD1 (5 bases). Trimming took 6 bases from V and 0 from J, leaving 12 bases between them. Germline CDR1 reads MNHNY; CDR2 reads SVGAGI (reference sequence). There are 15 residues in the CDR3. The CDR3 DNA is TGTGCCAGCAGCTCTTCAGGGCTCTCTGGAAACACCATATATTTT. Protein product: CASSSSGLSGNTIYF.

This chain connects TRBV11-2 to TRBJ2-1; 12 bases agree with TRBD2. The CDR3 sequence is 16 residues long. The V and J ends lost 5 bases and 4 bases, in that order; junction bases with no gene match: 6. Germline CDR1 SGHAT, CDR2 FQNNGV. Here the CDR3 reads CASSPTSGGWYNEQFF. The CDR3 DNA reads as TGTGCCAGCAGCCCTACTAGCGGGGGGTGGTACAATGAGCAGTTCTTC.

The V and J genes are TRBV11-2 and TRBJ2-1, with 8 bases identical to TRBD2. The CDR3 length is 15 residues. The J segment lost 5 bases and the V segment lost 2 bases, leaving 5 bases of the junction unmatched. The germline V gene has CDR1 SGHAT and CDR2 FQNNGV. The CDR3 coding sequence is TGTGCCAGCAGCTTAAGCGGGGGCCCGGACAATGAGCAGTTCTTC. Amino acid sequence: CASSLSGGPDNEQFF.

As regards this clone: Other DNA sequences in the same sample also yield this CDR3. The chain employs TRBV13 and TRBJ2-2, with D unclear. The CDR3 is 13 residues long. With 1 base removed from V and 5 bases from J, the gap between germline ends came to 5 bases. The germline V gene has CDR1 PRHDT and CDR2 FYEKMQ (reference sequence). DNA for the CDR3: TGTGCCAGCAGCTTAGTCGGTACCGGGGAGCTGTTTTTT. Protein product: CASSLVGTGELFF.

This clone has just a few counts. The rearrangement joins TRBV27 to TRBJ2-1; weak D call: TRBD1 (5 bases). Trimming stripped 2 bases from V and 6 bases from J, with 8 bases between. CDR1 and CDR2 (germline): MNHEY, SMNVEV (reference sequence). The length of the CDR3 is 13 residues. As DNA, the CDR3 is TGTGCCAGCAGTTTAACCAGGGTCAATGAGCAGTTCTTC. Protein sequence: CASSLTRVNEQFF.

V and J are TRBV5-4 and TRBJ2-7; 10 nucleotides align to TRBD2. The germline CDR1 and CDR2 sequences are SGHNT and YYREEE (reference sequence). With 0 bases clipped from V and 4 bases from J, the junction kept 10 bases outside the gene matches. The length of the CDR3 is 17 residues. The CDR3 reads CASSLVPSGSKVYEQYF. For the CDR3, the DNA is TGTGCCAGCAGCTTGGTCCCTAGCGGGAGTAAAGTGTACGAGCAGTACTTC.

The rearrangement joins TRBV5-4 to TRBJ2-1; 7 bases are a match to TRBD1. Germline V gene data show CDR1 as SGHNT and CDR2 as YYREEE (reference sequence). V dropped 4 bases and J dropped 0; count of bases not matched to a gene: 7. The length of the CDR3 is 16 residues. The CDR3 loop reads CASSLLRGPSYNEQFF. The CDR3 DNA follows: TGTGCCAGCAGCCTATTGAGGGGGCCCTCCTACAATGAGCAGTTCTTC.

The chain couples TRBV28 to TRBJ2-7; the D is unclear. CDR1 is MDHEN, CDR2 SYDVKM, per germline. Trimming cost V 3 bases and J 0 bases, with 21 bases left between them. CDR3 length: 18 residues. This CDR3 is CASSLLSNRPYSSYEQYF. CDR3 DNA: TGTGCCAGCAGTTTGTTATCCAACCGGCCCTACAGCTCCTACGAGCAGTACTTC.